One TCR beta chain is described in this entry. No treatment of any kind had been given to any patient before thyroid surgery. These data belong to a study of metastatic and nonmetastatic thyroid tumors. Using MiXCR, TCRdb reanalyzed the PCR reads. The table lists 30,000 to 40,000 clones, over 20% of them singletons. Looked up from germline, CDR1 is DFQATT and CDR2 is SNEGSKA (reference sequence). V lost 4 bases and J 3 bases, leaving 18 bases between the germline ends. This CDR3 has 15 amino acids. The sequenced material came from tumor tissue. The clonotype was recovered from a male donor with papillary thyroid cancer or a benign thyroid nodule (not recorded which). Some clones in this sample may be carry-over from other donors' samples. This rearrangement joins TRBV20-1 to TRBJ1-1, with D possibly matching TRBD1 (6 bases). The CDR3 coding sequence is TGCAGTGCTAAACTAGGGGGGGCGCTTTACACTGAAGCTTTCTTT. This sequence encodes CSAKLGGALYTEAFF.